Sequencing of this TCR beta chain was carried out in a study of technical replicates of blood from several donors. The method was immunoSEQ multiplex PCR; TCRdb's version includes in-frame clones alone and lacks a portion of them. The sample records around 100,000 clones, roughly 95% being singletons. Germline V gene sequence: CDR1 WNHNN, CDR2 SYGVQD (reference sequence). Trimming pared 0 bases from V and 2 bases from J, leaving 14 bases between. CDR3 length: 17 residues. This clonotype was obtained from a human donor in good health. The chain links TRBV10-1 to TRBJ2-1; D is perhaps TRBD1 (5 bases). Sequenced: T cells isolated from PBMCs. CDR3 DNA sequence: TGCGCCAGCAGTGAGTCTTGGGGCACTGTCCCCTACAATGAGCAGTTCTTC. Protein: CASSESWGTVPYNEQFF.